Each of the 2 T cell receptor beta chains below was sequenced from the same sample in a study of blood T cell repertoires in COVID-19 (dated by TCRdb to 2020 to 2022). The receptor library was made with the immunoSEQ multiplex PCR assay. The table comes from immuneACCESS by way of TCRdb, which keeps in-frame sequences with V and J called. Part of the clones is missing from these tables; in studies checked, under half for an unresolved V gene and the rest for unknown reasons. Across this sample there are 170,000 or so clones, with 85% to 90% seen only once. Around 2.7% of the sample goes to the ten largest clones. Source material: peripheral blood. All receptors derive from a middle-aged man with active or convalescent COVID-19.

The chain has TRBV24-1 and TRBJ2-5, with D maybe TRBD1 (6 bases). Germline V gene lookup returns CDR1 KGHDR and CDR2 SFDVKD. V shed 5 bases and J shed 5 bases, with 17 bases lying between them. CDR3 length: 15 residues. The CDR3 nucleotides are TGTGCCACCAGTGCCCTTGGCAGGGGCCGGGAGACCCAGTACTTC. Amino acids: CATSALGRGRETQYF.

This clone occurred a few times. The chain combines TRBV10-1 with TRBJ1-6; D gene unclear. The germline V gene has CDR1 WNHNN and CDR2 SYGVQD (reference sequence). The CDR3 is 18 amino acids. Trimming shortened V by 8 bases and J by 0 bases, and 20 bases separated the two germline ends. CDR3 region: CASGEPGTIPSYNSPLHF. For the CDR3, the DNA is TGCGCCAGCGGAGAACCGGGTACCATCCCCTCCTATAATTCACCCCTCCACTTT.